This T cell receptor (beta chain) was captured in a study of molecular identifiers for immune sequencing clone quantification. Naive CD8 libraries came from about 20,000 to 1,000,000 sorted cells with 10%, 30% or 50% RNA. The sorting of naive CD8 T cells used the CD8+CD4-CCR7+CD45RA+ phenotype. Trimming took 0 bases from V and 6 from J, leaving 9 bases between them. This CDR3 spans 13 amino acids. Germline V gene lookup returns CDR1 SEHNR and CDR2 FQNEAQ (reference sequence). With listed TCR primers and previously described methods, bulk TCR libraries were prepared. MiXCR, applied by TCRdb to the PCR reads, yields one record per CDR3 protein. The sample consists of more than 250,000 distinct CDR3 sequences, 20% to 25% of them appearing once. This clonotype was seen at least ten times.

The sequence was collected from a human donor in good health. Some libraries in this study had Jurkat cell RNA spiked in. The sequencing sample was made of naive CD8+ T cells from blood, with Jurkat cell RNA spiked in. Subset denoted: FACS-sorted CD8+CD4-CCR7+CD45RA+ naive T cells. The V gene is TRBV7-9, the J gene TRBJ2-7, with no clear D. CDR3 bases: TGTGCCAGCAGCTTAGCGCCAGCAAGCGAGCAGTACTTC. Protein sequence: CASSLAPASEQYF.